The sequence of this T cell receptor (beta chain) was determined in a study of Ad26.COV2.S vaccination and SARS-CoV-2 variants. Whole-study context: This donor came from the COV1001 trial of Ad26.COV2.S. Points from the study as a whole: The placebo group had lower spike-specific TCR breadth than the vaccine recipients did.

Sequenced by immunoSEQ multiplex PCR; TCRdb stores in-frame clones only, minus some. This sample has around 300,000 clones, with roughly nine tenths found just once. With respect to this clone: The antigen remains undetermined.

Specified treatment: 15 to 20 received Ad26.COV2.S at low or high dose, single or two shots; roughly five received placebo; per-sample allocation not given. Samples came from day 63 after the first vaccine or placebo injection. From germline, CDR1 is SGDLS and CDR2 YYNGEE. This CDR3 is built from 14 residues. Unmatched junction bases numbered 3, after V lost 0 bases and J lost 9 bases. The V call is TRBV9, the J call TRBJ1-4; 9 nucleotides line up with TRBD1. The sample here was peripheral blood, taken in a trial of Ad26.COV2.S vaccine versus placebo. This TCR was recovered from a person between 18 and 59 years old who received the Ad26.COV2.S COVID-19 vaccine or a placebo. CDR3 protein: CASSVATGGQKLFF. CDR3 coding DNA: TGTGCCAGCAGCGTAGCGACAGGGGGGCAAAAACTGTTTTTT.